These 9 T cell receptor beta chains were sequenced from one sample in a study of blood T cells in healthy people across ages. Together with a sample-barcoded 5' primer, a J-beta primer mix was included in a second PCR lasting roughly 6 to 12 cycles. From the 5' RACE reads, TCRdb called clonotypes with MiXCR, one entry per CDR3 protein. The table records under 1,100,000 distinct CDR3 sequences, approximately 25% of them present only once. The sample was also reused in another study, on T cells of mothers and their children.

The sample comprised blood. Every receptor here comes from a girl between 2 and 10 years old in good health.

The V gene is TRBV12-3 or TRBV12-4, the J gene TRBJ1-4; 9 bases are a match to TRBD1. The CDR3 covers 14 residues. V was pared by 8 bases and J by 8 bases, with 9 bases of the junction left unmatched. CDR3 region: CASGRGTGREKLFF. The CDR3 coding sequence is TGTGCCAGCGGGCGCGGGACAGGGCGAGAAAAACTGTTTTTT.

This clonotype has only a few counts. V and J are TRBV7-9 and TRBJ2-1, with 11 bases that match TRBD2. J was trimmed by 3 bases and V by 1 base; bases with no gene match: 5. The CDR3 is made up of 17 amino acids. Germline assignment: CDR1 SEHNR and CDR2 FQNEAQ (reference sequence). The CDR3 DNA sequence: TGTGCCAGCAGCTTAGATTATGGGACTAGCGGCTACAATGAGCAGTTCTTC. Its translation is CASSLDYGTSGYNEQFF.

This clonotype was picked up a small number of times. The J gene is TRBJ1-1, the V gene TRBV6-5, with TRBD1 as a possible D gene (5 bases). The germline V gene has CDR1 MNHEY and CDR2 SVGAGI. The V end lost 0 bases, the J end lost 4 bases, and 12 bases lay between the germline ends. The CDR3 has 15 amino acids. CDR3 nucleotides: TGTGCCAGCAGTTACTCCCAGGGTGCGGGCACTGAAGCTTTCTTT. Its translation: CASSYSQGAGTEAFF.

J is TRBJ2-5 and V is TRBV18; 7 nucleotides match TRBD2. Germline lookup yields CDR1 KGHSH and CDR2 LQKENI. This CDR3 is 16 amino acids long. J lost 4 bases, V lost 3 bases, and 11 bases had no gene match. The CDR3 nucleotides are TGTGCCAGCTCACCCAACGGGGCGGGAGTAGGAGAGACCCAGTACTTC. Translation gives CASSPNGAGVGETQYF.

This clonotype was counted only a few times. This sequence joins TRBV28 and TRBJ2-1; possibly TRBD1 or TRBD2 for D (5 bases each). The ends were cut back, 5 bases at V and 0 bases at J, with 17 bases in the middle. CDR1 and CDR2 (germline): MDHEN, SYDVKM. The CDR3 consists of 17 residues. The CDR3 loop is CASSIIRDASSYNEQFF. The DNA for the CDR3 is TGTGCCAGCAGTATCATCCGGGACGCTAGCTCCTACAATGAGCAGTTCTTC.

This clonotype was seen only a few times. The chain uses TRBV12-3 or TRBV12-4 and TRBJ2-4; a possible D gene is TRBD1 (7 bases). V was pared by 8 bases and J by 0 bases, with 14 bases between. The CDR3 sequence is 15 residues long. The CDR3 region has the DNA TGTGCCAGCGGCGGGACAGAAAAAGCCAAAAACATTCAGTACTTC. As protein: CASGGTEKAKNIQYF.

The rearrangement uses TRBV29-1 and TRBJ1-2, with D perhaps TRBD1 (6 bases). V was shortened by 4 bases and J by 5 bases, with 17 bases between the two germline ends. This CDR3 has 14 residues. Looked up from germline, CDR1 is SQVTM and CDR2 is ANQGSEA. In DNA form, the CDR3 reads TGCAGCGTTGCCGAGTCGGTCAGGGGATATGGCTACACCTTC. It encodes CSVAESVRGYGYTF. The variable domain in full, completed from reference TRBV29-1 and TRBJ1-2, reads SAVISQKPSRDICQRGTSLTIQCQVDSQVTMMFWYRQQPGQSLTLIATANQGSEATYESGFVIDKFPISRPNLTFSTLTVSNMSPEDSSIYLCSVAESVRGYGYTFGSGTRLTVV.

The chain employs TRBV20-1 and TRBJ2-1, with 7 bases lining up with TRBD2. Near its end, the DNA agrees better with TRBJ2-7, so the J call may be wrong. Germline CDR1 DFQATT, CDR2 SNEGSKA (reference sequence). The CDR3 sequence is 16 residues long. For the CDR3, the DNA is TGCAGTGCTAGAGGGCCCCAAGCGGGGACGGCCTACGAGCAGTACTTC. It codes for CSARGPQAGTAYEQYF.

The J gene is TRBJ2-5, the V gene TRBV6-6; D possibly corresponds to TRBD2 (6 bases). The end of the DNA fits TRBJ2-1 better, so the J call may be wrong. This CDR3 has 14 amino acids. In germline, CDR1 is MNHNY, CDR2 SVGAGI (reference sequence). The CDR3 is CASKGLAHHNEQFF. CDR3 nucleotide sequence: TGTGCCAGCAAAGGCCTAGCGCACCACAATGAGCAGTTCTTC.